The 14 T cell receptor beta chains below all came from one sample that was sequenced in a study of blood T cells in healthy people across ages. A second roughly 7 to 12 cycle PCR used barcoded and J-beta primers. Each CDR3 protein gets one entry after TCRdb re-called the 5' RACE reads with MiXCR. The repertoire holds about 1,400,000 distinct CDR3 sequences, with around 59% as singletons. The sequenced sample was blood. The receptors were gathered from a man between 18 and 35 years old in good health.

The CDR3 protein is CASSTTVWETQYF. The CDR3, as DNA: TGTGCCAGCAGTACGACAGTATGGGAGACCCAGTACTTC. This sequence joins TRBV6-5 and TRBJ2-7, with a tentative D call TRBD1 (5 bases). The J call may be mistaken, given a closer DNA end match to TRBJ2-5. The germline gives CDR1 MNHEY, CDR2 SVGAGI. This CDR3 has 13 amino acids.

The genes are TRBV28 and TRBJ1-2, with 8 nucleotides matching TRBD1. J was trimmed by 7 bases and V by 6 bases; bases with no gene match: 10. The CDR3 extends over 14 amino acids. Germline V gives CDR1 MDHEN, CDR2 SYDVKM. The CDR3, as DNA: TGTGCCAGCAGGCTATCGGACAGGGTGCGTGGCTACACCTTC. It is translated as CASRLSDRVRGYTF.

The V and J genes are TRBV6-5 and TRBJ1-5, with D possibly being TRBD1 (6 bases). CDR3 length: 15 residues. Germline CDR1 and CDR2: MNHEY and SVGAGI. Trimming took off 6 bases at V and 6 bases at J, with 18 bases between the two ends. The CDR3 region has the DNA TGTGCCAGCAGCCCCGGACAGATCCTCGGTCAGCCCCAGCATTTT. This codes for CASSPGQILGQPQHF.

The chain is built from TRBV4-1 and TRBJ1-2; D is possibly TRBD1 (5 bases). Germline CDR1 reads MGHRA; CDR2 reads YSYEKL. This CDR3 has 15 residues. V was pared by 2 bases and J by 2 bases, with 12 bases between. CDR3 DNA: TGCGCCAGCAGCCAACCGGGGGTGCGGAACTATGGCTACACCTTC. It specifies CASSQPGVRNYGYTF.

The rearrangement uses TRBV5-1 and TRBJ2-1, with 8 bases matching TRBD1. V was clipped by 6 bases and J by 6 bases; unmatched bases: 8. The CDR3 is 14 residues long. The germline CDR1 and CDR2 sequences are SGHRS and YFSETQ. The CDR3 DNA sequence: TGCGCCAGCACCCCATCGGACAGGGCCAATGAGCAGTTCTTC. This encodes CASTPSDRANEQFF.

This chain joins TRBV19 and TRBJ1-2; a weak D match, TRBD1 (5 bases). V gave up 7 bases and J gave up 5 bases, with 11 bases separating them. The CDR3 consists of 12 residues. CDR1 is LNHDA and CDR2 is SQIVND in the germline V gene (reference sequence). In DNA, the CDR3 is TGTGCCAGTACCACAGGCGGTTATGGCTACACCTTC. Amino acids: CASTTGGYGYTF.

This clonotype was seen more than once but under ten times. The genes are TRBV20-1 and TRBJ2-3, with D perhaps TRBD2 (7 bases). Trimming removed 5 bases from V and 4 bases from J, with 13 bases in between. CDR3 length equals 13 residues. Germline V gives CDR1 DFQATT, CDR2 SNEGSKA (reference sequence). As DNA, the CDR3 is TGCAGTGCTGGGCGGGGGCGCGCAGATACGCAGTATTTT. The encoded protein is CSAGRGRADTQYF.

The chain is built from TRBV2 and TRBJ1-5; TRBD1 is a possible D gene (5 bases). V lost 8 bases to trimming and J lost 4 bases, with 18 bases between them. The germline gives CDR1 SNHLY, CDR2 FYNNEI. There are 15 residues in the CDR3. CDR3 bases: TGTGCCAGCGGGGGAATGGGCGTCAGTAATCAGCCCCAGCATTTT. Protein product: CASGGMGVSNQPQHF. Full variable domain (rest looked up from reference TRBV2 and TRBJ1-5): EPEVTQTPSHQVTQMGQEVILRCVPISNHLYFYWYRQILGQKVEFLVSFYNNEISEKSEIFDDQFSVERPDGSNFTLKIRSTKLEDSAMYFCASGGMGVSNQPQHFGDGTRLSIL.

The chain uses TRBV2 and TRBJ1-5; D gene uncertain. V lost 7 bases, J lost 2 bases, and 12 bases lay in between. The CDR3 length is 14 residues. Germline V lookup: CDR1 SNHLY, CDR2 FYNNEI. DNA of the CDR3: TGTGCCAGCAAAGGTGGATTTGGCAATCAGCCCCAGCATTTT. Protein: CASKGGFGNQPQHF.

This chain joins TRBV7-9 and TRBJ2-1; D not resolved. Germline V gives CDR1 SEHNR, CDR2 FQNEAQ (reference sequence). The CDR3 is 12 amino acids. Trimming removed 6 bases at V and 8 bases at J, with 11 bases between. CDR3 in DNA: TGTGCCAGCAGATCGGACGTCTATGAGCAGTTCTTC. It yields the protein CASRSDVYEQFF.

The chain links TRBV24-1 to TRBJ2-3, with D perhaps assigned TRBD1 or TRBD2 (5 bases each). Germline values: CDR1 KGHDR, CDR2 SFDVKD. The CDR3 has 16 residues. V lost 7 bases and J 2 bases, leaving 18 bases between the germline ends. The chain's CDR3 is CATSGAEGRPTDTQYF. CDR3 in DNA: TGTGCCACCAGCGGGGCTGAGGGCAGACCCACAGATACGCAGTATTTT.

This clonotype has more than one count but fewer than ten. V usage is TRBV6-2 or TRBV6-3 and J usage is TRBJ2-5; no firm D call. The CDR3 length is 14 residues. Trimming pared 5 bases from V and 2 bases from J, leaving 12 bases between. Germline CDR1 and CDR2: MNHEY and SVGEGT. The CDR3 region has the DNA TGTGCCAGCAGTCCGTTACAGTTACAAGAGACCCAGTACTTC. Residues: CASSPLQLQETQYF.

This chain links TRBV27 with TRBJ2-6, with D perhaps TRBD1 (5 bases). The CDR3 spans 17 residues. V was pared by 2 bases and J by 1 base, with 12 bases between. Germline loops: CDR1 MNHEY, CDR2 SMNVEV (reference sequence). The CDR3 DNA reads TGTGCCAGCAGTTTAGGGGCAGCTGAATCTGGGGCCAACGTCCTGACTTTC. It codes for CASSLGAAESGANVLTF.

This clonotype has more than one count but fewer than ten. This rearrangement joins TRBV29-1 to TRBJ1-4; 7 bases agree with TRBD1. The trim removed 4 bases at V and 7 bases at J, leaving 9 bases unmatched. The CDR3 is 14 residues long. Germline V lookup: CDR1 SQVTM, CDR2 ANQGSEA. CDR3 amino acids: CSVGIGTVSEKLFF. Here the CDR3 DNA reads TGCAGCGTTGGTATCGGGACAGTGAGTGAAAAACTGTTTTTT. Using reference TRBV29-1 and TRBJ1-4 for the parts outside the CDR3, the full variable domain is SAVISQKPSRDICQRGTSLTIQCQVDSQVTMMFWYRQQPGQSLTLIATANQGSEATYESGFVIDKFPISRPNLTFSTLTVSNMSPEDSSIYLCSVGIGTVSEKLFFGSGTQLSVL.